The TCR beta chain described here comes from a study of T cell changes during pregnancy in multiple sclerosis. The data were produced by immunoSEQ multiplex PCR, yet TCRdb's version contains in-frame clones alone and is incomplete. This sample has nearly 80,000 clones, with about 92% found just once. The V gene lost 3 bases and the J gene lost 0 bases, with 10 bases spanning the gap. The CDR3 has 15 amino acids. The germline CDR1 and CDR2 sequences are WNHNN and SYGVQD (reference sequence). The rearrangement uses TRBV10-1 and TRBJ2-3; D is unresolved. This sequence was found in a female donor with multiple sclerosis, enrolled in a pregnancy study. This specimen consisted of CD4+ T cells from peripheral blood mononuclear cells, obtained before pregnancy. CDR3 residues: CASSDIVSSTDTQYF. CDR3 coding DNA: TGCGCCAGCAGTGATATCGTTAGCAGCACAGATACGCAGTATTTT.